What follows are 14 T cell receptor beta chains derived from one specimen sequenced in a study of T cells in Graves' hyperthyroidism and ophthalmopathy. TCR beta CDR3 regions were amplified from RNA transcripts. Researchers ran a first-round RT-PCR on the TCR CDR3 using the HTBI primer set. TCRdb re-called the multiplex PCR reads through MiXCR, storing one row per CDR3 protein. Of approximately 420,000 distinct CDR3 sequences listed, more than 13% were seen once; the top ten hold over 25%. The source material was blood. The receptors were gathered from a woman in her twenties or thirties with Graves' hyperthyroidism.

The table lists this clonotype with a few counts. V and J are TRBV29-1 and TRBJ2-7, with D tentatively TRBD2 (5 bases). V was clipped by 3 bases and J by 4 bases, with 13 bases between them. This CDR3 spans 13 amino acids. The germline CDR1 and CDR2 sequences are SQVTM and ANQGSEA. CDR3: CSVEKGVGYEQYF. CDR3 bases: TGCAGCGTTGAGAAGGGAGTTGGGTACGAGCAGTACTTC.

This clonotype was recorded many times. This chain uses TRBV4-2 with TRBJ2-7; 7 nucleotides match TRBD2. Losses at the gene ends were 4 bases for V and 1 base for J; bases not matched to a gene: 1. The germline V gene encodes CDR1 LGHNA and CDR2 YNFKEQ. CDR3 length equals 13 residues. The CDR3 region has the DNA TGTGCCAGCAGCCGGGAGGGATCCTACGAGCAGTACTTC. This encodes CASSREGSYEQYF.

This clonotype was observed a few times. The chain links TRBV10-1 to TRBJ1-1; possibly TRBD1 for D (5 bases). Germline-derived CDR1 and CDR2 are WNHNN and SYGVQD (reference sequence). Trimming removed 3 bases at V and 4 bases at J, with 15 bases between. This CDR3 spans 15 amino acids. The CDR3 is CASSDRAGGITEAFF. In DNA, the CDR3 is TGCGCCAGCAGTGACCGGGCCGGGGGGATCACTGAAGCTTTCTTT.

The chain employs TRBV20-1 and TRBJ1-5; D gene ambiguous. The germline V gene encodes CDR1 DFQATT and CDR2 SNEGSKA (reference sequence). The CDR3 extends over 13 amino acids. Trimming removed 6 bases from V and 10 bases from J, with 19 bases in between. CDR3 in amino acids: CSAPLPGIRPQHF. DNA of the CDR3: TGCAGTGCCCCCCTCCCCGGGATCCGTCCCCAGCATTTT.

This clonotype was recorded many times. CDR3 bases: TGTGCCACCATGGGGAAAAGCGGCCTTTCCTACAATGAGCAGTTCTTC. This codes for CATMGKSGLSYNEQFF. J is TRBJ2-1 and V is TRBV24-1; D is possibly TRBD2 (5 bases). The germline V gene has CDR1 KGHDR and CDR2 SFDVKD. The V and J ends lost 8 bases and 1 base respectively, with 17 bases between them. This CDR3 has 16 residues.

The chain uses TRBV19 and TRBJ1-1; D gene uncertain. Trimming removed 3 bases at V and 1 base at J, with 12 bases between. Germline V gene lookup returns CDR1 LNHDA and CDR2 SQIVND (reference sequence). The CDR3 contains 15 residues. CDR3 bases: TGTGCCAGTAGTATGAAGGTGCGAGGGAACACTGAAGCTTTCTTT. The encoded protein is CASSMKVRGNTEAFF.

This clonotype was seen at least ten times. This chain links TRBV29-1 with TRBJ1-2, with 10 bases identical to TRBD1. The V and J ends lost 7 bases and 5 bases, in that order; junction bases with no gene match: 7. The CDR3 loop spans 13 amino acids. From germline, CDR1 is SQVTM and CDR2 ANQGSEA. The CDR3 DNA follows: TGCAGCGCACAGACAGGGGGCGGTTATGGCTACACCTTC. Translated: CSAQTGGGYGYTF.

The chain uses TRBV27 and TRBJ1-5; TRBD1 aligns across 8 bases. The germline V gene encodes CDR1 MNHEY and CDR2 SMNVEV (reference sequence). The CDR3 length is 17 residues. Trimming cost V 1 base and J 4 bases; bases outside gene matches: 9. The CDR3 loop is CASSLYPGGLGNQPQHF. Written as DNA, the CDR3 is TGTGCCAGCAGTTTATATCCAGGGGGCTTGGGAAATCAGCCCCAGCATTTT.

In its sample, this clonotype was seen many times. DNA of the CDR3: TGTGCCAGCTCACCCGGACTAGCGGGGCTAGGCGGTGAGCAGTTCTTC. It encodes CASSPGLAGLGGEQFF. The rearrangement uses TRBV18 and TRBJ2-1, with TRBD2 matching 12 bases. This CDR3 region has 16 residues. Germline CDR1 and CDR2: KGHSH and LQKENI. The trim removed 3 bases at V and 9 bases at J, leaving 9 bases unmatched.

This clonotype has at least ten counts. This chain links TRBV4-1 with TRBJ2-7; 9 bases are shared with TRBD2. J gave up 6 bases and V 0 bases, and 6 bases lay outside the gene matches. Germline loops: CDR1 MGHRA, CDR2 YSYEKL. The CDR3 length is 15 residues. The CDR3 protein is CASSQEPGLAIEQYF. The DNA of the CDR3 is TGCGCCAGCAGCCAAGAGCCGGGACTAGCTATCGAGCAGTACTTC.

The V and J genes are TRBV20-1 and TRBJ2-1, with 10 bases aligning to TRBD2. With 2 bases clipped from V and 6 bases from J, the junction kept 7 bases outside the gene matches. CDR1 is DFQATT and CDR2 is SNEGSKA in the germline V gene (reference sequence). The CDR3 covers 15 residues. The chain's CDR3 is CSARLAGVVSNEQFF. The CDR3 DNA sequence: TGCAGTGCTAGACTAGCGGGAGTGGTAAGCAATGAGCAGTTCTTC.

This clonotype was found many times. This sequence joins TRBV11-2 and TRBJ2-3; the match to TRBD2 covers 8 bases. Trimming at V came to 3 bases and at J to 3 bases, leaving 5 bases not matched to a gene. The CDR3 is 15 amino acids. Germline CDR1 reads SGHAT; CDR2 reads FQNNGV. CDR3 in amino acids: CASSLGLGGTDTQYF. The CDR3 DNA sequence: TGTGCCAGCAGCTTGGGACTAGGAGGAACAGATACGCAGTATTTT.

Ten or more counts support this clonotype. V usage is TRBV7-9 and J usage is TRBJ2-5; D is possibly TRBD1 (5 bases). The germline V and J ends were trimmed by 4 bases and 1 base, with 13 bases remaining between them. Germline V CDR1 and CDR2: SEHNR, FQNEAQ (reference sequence). The CDR3 consists of 15 residues. This chain's CDR3 is CASSSQGVGQETQYF. The CDR3 DNA is TGTGCCAGCAGCTCCCAGGGTGTGGGCCAAGAGACCCAGTACTTC. Using reference TRBV7-9 and TRBJ2-5 for the parts outside the CDR3, the full variable domain is DTGVSQNPRHKITKRGQNVTFRCDPISEHNRLYWYRQTLGQGPEFLTYFQNEAQLEKSRLLSDRFSAERPKGSFSTLEIQRTEQGDSAMYLCASSSQGVGQETQYFGPGTRLLVL.

This clonotype has a count of ten or more. J is TRBJ1-1 and V is TRBV7-6; TRBD1 matches 8 bases. This CDR3 has 14 residues. CDR1 is SGHVS and CDR2 is FNYEAQ in the germline V gene. V lost 5 bases and J lost 3; bases outside the gene matches: 5. The CDR3 is CASSRGQDDTEAFF. The CDR3 DNA sequence: TGTGCCAGCAGCCGGGGACAGGACGACACTGAAGCTTTCTTT.